One sample yielded the 2 T cell receptor beta chains listed below, sequenced in a study of cytomegalovirus exposure and HLA in healthy donors. Vbeta (60) and Jbeta (13) primers were used in the PCR. The repertoire was sequenced with immunoSEQ multiplex PCR; TCRdb's copy has only in-frame clones and lacks some. The data contain around 130,000 clones, roughly 82% of them singletons. The sequencing sample was made of PBMCs. These receptor sequences come from a man in his late teens or twenties in good health and CMV-seropositive.

V is TRBV19 and J is TRBJ2-7; D gene unclear. The CDR3 has 13 amino acids. Trimming pared 5 bases from V and 1 base from J, leaving 9 bases between. CDR1 LNHDA and CDR2 SQIVND come from the germline V gene (reference sequence). The CDR3 here is CASSAGSSYEQYF. In DNA, the CDR3 is TGTGCCAGTAGTGCCGGGTCGTCCTACGAGCAGTACTTC.

The chain uses TRBV28 and TRBJ2-3; TRBD1 aligns across 8 bases. Trimming cost V 6 bases and J 2 bases; bases outside gene matches: 1. The length of the CDR3 is 13 residues. Germline V gene lookup returns CDR1 MDHEN and CDR2 SYDVKM. The CDR3 DNA sequence: TGTGCCAGCAGGGACAGGGCCACAGATACGCAGTATTTT. Amino acids: CASRDRATDTQYF.